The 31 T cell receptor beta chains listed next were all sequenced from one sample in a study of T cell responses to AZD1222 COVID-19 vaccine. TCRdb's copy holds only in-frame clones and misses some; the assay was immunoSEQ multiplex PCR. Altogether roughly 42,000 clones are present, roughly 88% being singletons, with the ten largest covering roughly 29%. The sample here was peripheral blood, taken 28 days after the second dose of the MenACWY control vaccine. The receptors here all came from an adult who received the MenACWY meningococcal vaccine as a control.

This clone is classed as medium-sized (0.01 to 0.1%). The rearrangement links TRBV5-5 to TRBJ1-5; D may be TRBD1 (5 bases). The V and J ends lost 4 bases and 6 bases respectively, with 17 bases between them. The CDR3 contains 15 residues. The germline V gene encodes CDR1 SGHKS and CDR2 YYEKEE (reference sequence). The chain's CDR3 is CASSRGPKERQPQHF. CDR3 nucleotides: TGTGCCAGCAGCCGGGGACCGAAAGAACGTCAGCCCCAGCATTTT.

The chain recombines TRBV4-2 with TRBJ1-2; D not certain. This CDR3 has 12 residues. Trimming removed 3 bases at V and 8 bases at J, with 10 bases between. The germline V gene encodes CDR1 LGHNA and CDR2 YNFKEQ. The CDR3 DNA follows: TGTGCCAGCAGCCACAGAGGAGGGGGCTACACCTTC. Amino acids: CASSHRGGGYTF.

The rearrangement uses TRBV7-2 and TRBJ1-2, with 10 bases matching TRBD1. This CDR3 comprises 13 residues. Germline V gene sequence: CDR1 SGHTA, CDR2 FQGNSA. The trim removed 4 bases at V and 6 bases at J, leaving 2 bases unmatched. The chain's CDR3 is CASSSGTGDGYTF. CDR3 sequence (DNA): TGTGCCAGCAGCTCTGGGACAGGGGATGGCTACACCTTC.

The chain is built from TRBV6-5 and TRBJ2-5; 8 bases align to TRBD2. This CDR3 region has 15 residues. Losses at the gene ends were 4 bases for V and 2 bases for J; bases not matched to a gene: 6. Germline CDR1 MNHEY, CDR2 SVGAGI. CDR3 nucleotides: TGTGCCAGCAGTTCCGGTAGCGGGGTTCAAGAGACCCAGTACTTC. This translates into CASSSGSGVQETQYF.

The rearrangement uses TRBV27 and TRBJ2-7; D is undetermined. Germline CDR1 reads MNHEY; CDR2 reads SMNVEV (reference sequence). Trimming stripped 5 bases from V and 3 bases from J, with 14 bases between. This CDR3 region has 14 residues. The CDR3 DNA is TGTGCCAGCAGTCCTCTGGCGGCCTACTACGAGCAGTACTTC. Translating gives CASSPLAAYYEQYF.

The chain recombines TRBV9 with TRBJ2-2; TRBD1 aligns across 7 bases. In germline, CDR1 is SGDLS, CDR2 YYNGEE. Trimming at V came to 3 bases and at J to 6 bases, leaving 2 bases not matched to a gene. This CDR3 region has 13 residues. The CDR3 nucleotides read TGTGCCAGCAGCGCAGGGGGACCCGGGGAGCTGTTTTTT. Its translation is CASSAGGPGELFF.

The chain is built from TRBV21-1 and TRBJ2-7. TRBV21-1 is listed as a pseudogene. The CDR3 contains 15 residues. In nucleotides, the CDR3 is TGTGCCAGCAGCAAAGTCGAGACGTCCCTCTTACAGCAGTACTTC. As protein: CASSKVETSLLQQYF.

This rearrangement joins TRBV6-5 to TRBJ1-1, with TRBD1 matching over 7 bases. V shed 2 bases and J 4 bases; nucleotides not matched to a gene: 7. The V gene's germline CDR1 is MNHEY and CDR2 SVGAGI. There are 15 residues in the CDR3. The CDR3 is CASSYARGTGTEAFF. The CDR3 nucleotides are TGTGCCAGCAGTTACGCCAGGGGGACTGGCACTGAAGCTTTCTTT.

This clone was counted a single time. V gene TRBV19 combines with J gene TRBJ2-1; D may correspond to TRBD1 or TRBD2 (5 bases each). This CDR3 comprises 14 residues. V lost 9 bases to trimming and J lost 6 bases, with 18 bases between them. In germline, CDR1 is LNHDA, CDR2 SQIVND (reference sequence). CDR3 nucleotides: TGTGCCAGCAGGATCCGGGACCCTTCCAATGAGCAGTTCTTC. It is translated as CASRIRDPSNEQFF.

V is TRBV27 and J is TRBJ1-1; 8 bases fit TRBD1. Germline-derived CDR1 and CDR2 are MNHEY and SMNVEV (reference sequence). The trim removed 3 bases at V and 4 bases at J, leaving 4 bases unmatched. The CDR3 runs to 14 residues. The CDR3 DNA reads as TGTGCCAGCAGTTTGTGGACAGGGACCACTGAAGCTTTCTTT. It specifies CASSLWTGTTEAFF.

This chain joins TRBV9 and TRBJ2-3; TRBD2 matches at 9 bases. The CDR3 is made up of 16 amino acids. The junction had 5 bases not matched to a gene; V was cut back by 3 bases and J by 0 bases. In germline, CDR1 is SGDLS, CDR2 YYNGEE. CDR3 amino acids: CASSEGTSPSTDTQYF. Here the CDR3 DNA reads TGTGCCAGCAGCGAAGGGACTAGCCCTAGCACAGATACGCAGTATTTT. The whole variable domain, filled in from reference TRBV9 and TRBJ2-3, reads DSGVTQTPKHLITATGQRVTLRCSPRSGDLSVYWYQQSLDQGLQFLIQYYNGEERAKGNILERFSAQQFPDLHSELNLSSLELGDSALYFCASSEGTSPSTDTQYFGPGTRLTVL.

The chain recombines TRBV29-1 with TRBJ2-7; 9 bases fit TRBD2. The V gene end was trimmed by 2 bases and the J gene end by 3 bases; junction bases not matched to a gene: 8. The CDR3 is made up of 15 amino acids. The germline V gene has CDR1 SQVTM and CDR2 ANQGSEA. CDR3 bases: TGCAGCGTTGAATGGCTAGCGGGGAGATTCTACGAGCAGTACTTC. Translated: CSVEWLAGRFYEQYF.

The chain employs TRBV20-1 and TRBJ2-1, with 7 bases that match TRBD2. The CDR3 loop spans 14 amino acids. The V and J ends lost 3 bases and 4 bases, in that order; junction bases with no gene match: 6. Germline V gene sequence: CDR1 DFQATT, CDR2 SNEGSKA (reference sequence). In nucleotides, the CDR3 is TGCAGTGCTAGTCCGGGACTACAGTACAATGAGCAGTTCTTC. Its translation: CSASPGLQYNEQFF.

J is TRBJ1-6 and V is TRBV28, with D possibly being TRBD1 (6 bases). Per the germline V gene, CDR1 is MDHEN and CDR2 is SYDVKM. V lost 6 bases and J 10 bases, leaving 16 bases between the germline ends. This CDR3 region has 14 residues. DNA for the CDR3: TGTGCCAGCAGCCTGGGCCAGGGGAGCTCACCCCTCCACTTT. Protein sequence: CASSLGQGSSPLHF.

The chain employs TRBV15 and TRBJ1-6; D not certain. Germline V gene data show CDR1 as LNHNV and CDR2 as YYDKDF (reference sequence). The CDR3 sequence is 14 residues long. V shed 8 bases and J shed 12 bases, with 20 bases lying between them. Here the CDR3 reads CATAHGSLSGPLHF. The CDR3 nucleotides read TGTGCCACCGCACATGGCAGTTTATCAGGACCCCTCCACTTT.

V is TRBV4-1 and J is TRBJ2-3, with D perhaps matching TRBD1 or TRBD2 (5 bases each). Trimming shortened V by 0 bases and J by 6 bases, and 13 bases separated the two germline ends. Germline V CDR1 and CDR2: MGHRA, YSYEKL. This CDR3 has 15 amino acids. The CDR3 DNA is TGCGCCAGCAGCCAAGATAAAGGATGGGGGGATACGCAGTATTTT. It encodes CASSQDKGWGDTQYF.

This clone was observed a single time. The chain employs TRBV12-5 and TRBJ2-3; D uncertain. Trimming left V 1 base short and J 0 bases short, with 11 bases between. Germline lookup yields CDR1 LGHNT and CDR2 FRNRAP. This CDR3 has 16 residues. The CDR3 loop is CASGLGVGSSTDTQYF. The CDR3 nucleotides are TGTGCTAGTGGTTTGGGAGTAGGATCTAGCACAGATACGCAGTATTTT.

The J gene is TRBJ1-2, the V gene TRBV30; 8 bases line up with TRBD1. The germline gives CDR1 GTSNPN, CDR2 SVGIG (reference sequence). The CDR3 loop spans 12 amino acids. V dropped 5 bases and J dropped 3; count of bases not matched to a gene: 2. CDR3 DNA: TGTGCCTGGGAGACAGGGGACTATGGCTACACCTTC. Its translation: CAWETGDYGYTF. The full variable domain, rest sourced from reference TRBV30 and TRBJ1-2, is SQTIHQWPATLVQPVGSPLSLECTVEGTSNPNLYWYRQAAGRGLQLLFYSVGIGQISSEVPQNLSASRPQDRQFILSSKKLLLSDSGFYLCAWETGDYGYTFGSGTRLTVV.

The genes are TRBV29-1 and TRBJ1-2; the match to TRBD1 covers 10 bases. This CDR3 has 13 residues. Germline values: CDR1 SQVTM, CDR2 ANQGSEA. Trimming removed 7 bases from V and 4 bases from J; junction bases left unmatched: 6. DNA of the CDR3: TGCAGCGCCTCGACAGGGGGCGGCTATGGCTACACCTTC. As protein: CSASTGGGYGYTF.

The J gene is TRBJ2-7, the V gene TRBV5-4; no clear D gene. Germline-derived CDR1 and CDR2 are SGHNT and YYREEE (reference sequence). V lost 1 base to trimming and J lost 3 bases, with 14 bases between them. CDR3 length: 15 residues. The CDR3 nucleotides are TGTGCCAGCAGCTTGAACGGAGTCTCCCACTACGAGCAGTACTTC. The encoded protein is CASSLNGVSHYEQYF.

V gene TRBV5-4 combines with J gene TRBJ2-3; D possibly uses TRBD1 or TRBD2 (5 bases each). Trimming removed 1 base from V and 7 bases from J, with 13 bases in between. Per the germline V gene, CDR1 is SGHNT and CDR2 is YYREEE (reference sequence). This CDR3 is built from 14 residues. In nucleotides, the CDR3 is TGTGCCAGCAGCTTGTCCAGGGAGAGGAATACGCAGTATTTT. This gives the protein CASSLSRERNTQYF. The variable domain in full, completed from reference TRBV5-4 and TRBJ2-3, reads ETGVTQSPTHLIKTRGQQVTLRCSSQSGHNTVSWYQQALGQGPQFIFQYYREEENGRGNFPPRFSGLQFPNYSSELNVNALELDDSALYLCASSLSRERNTQYFGPGTRLTVL.

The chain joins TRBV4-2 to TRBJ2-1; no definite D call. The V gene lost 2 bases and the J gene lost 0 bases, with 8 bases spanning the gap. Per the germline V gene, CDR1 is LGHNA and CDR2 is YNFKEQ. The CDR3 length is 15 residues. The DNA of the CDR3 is TGTGCCAGCAGCCAATCCTCTTCCTCCTACAATGAGCAGTTCTTC. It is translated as CASSQSSSSYNEQFF.

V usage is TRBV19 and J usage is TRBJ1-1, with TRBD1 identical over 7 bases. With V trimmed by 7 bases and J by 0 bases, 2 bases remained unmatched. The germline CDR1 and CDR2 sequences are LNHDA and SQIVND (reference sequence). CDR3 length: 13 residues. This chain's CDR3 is CASIDRVNTEAFF. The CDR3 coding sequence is TGTGCCAGTATTGACAGGGTGAACACTGAAGCTTTCTTT.

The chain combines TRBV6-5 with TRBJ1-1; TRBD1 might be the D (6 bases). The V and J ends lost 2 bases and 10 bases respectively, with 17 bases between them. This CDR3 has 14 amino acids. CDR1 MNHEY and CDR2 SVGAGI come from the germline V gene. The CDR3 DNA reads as TGTGCCAGCAGTTACCAGGGAGGGAGGGGGAGAGCTTTCTTT. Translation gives CASSYQGGRGRAFF.

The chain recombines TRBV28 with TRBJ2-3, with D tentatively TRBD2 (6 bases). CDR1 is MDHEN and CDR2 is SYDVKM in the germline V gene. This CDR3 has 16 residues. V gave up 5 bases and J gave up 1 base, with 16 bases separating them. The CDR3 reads CASSGGTVLRTDTQYF. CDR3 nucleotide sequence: TGTGCCAGCAGTGGGGGGACGGTGCTTCGCACAGATACGCAGTATTTT.

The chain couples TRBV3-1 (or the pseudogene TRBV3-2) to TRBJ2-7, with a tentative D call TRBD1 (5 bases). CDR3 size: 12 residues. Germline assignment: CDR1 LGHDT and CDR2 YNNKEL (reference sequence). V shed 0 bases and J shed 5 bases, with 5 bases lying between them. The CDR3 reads CASSQEGDEQYF. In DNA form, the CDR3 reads TGTGCCAGCAGCCAAGAAGGGGACGAGCAGTACTTC.

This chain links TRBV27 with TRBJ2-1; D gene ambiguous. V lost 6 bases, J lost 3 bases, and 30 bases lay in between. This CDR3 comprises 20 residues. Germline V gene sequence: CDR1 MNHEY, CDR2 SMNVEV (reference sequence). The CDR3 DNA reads TGTGCCAGCAGCCTGCTAGGGCATCCTAGGGTAATAAAAAGCTACAATGAGCAGTTCTTC. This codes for CASSLLGHPRVIKSYNEQFF.

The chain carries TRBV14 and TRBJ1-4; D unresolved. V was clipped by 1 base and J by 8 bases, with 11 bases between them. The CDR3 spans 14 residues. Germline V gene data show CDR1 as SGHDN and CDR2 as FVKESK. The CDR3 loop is CASSQAPVREKLFF. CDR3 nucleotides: TGTGCCAGCAGCCAAGCCCCGGTGCGGGAAAAACTGTTTTTT. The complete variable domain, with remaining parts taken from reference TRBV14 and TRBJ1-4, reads EAGVTQFPSHSVIEKGQTVTLRCDPISGHDNLYWYRRVMGKEIKFLLHFVKESKQDESGMPNNRFLAERTGGTYSTLKVQPAELEDSGVYFCASSQAPVREKLFFGSGTQLSVL.

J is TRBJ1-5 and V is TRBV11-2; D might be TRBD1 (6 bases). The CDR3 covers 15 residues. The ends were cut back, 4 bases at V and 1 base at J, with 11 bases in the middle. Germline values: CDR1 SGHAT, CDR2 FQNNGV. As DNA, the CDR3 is TGTGCCAGCAGCTCCCAGGGGTTAAGCAATCAGCCCCAGCATTTT. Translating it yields CASSSQGLSNQPQHF.

The CDR3 nucleotides read TGTGCCAGCAGCCTCATGACTAGCGGGAGGCTACACGAGCAGTACTTC. This translates into CASSLMTSGRLHEQYF. The rearrangement uses TRBV4-2 and TRBJ2-7; TRBD2 matches 13 bases. J gave up 5 bases and V 4 bases, and 8 bases lay outside the gene matches. This CDR3 spans 16 amino acids. The germline V gene encodes CDR1 LGHNA and CDR2 YNFKEQ.

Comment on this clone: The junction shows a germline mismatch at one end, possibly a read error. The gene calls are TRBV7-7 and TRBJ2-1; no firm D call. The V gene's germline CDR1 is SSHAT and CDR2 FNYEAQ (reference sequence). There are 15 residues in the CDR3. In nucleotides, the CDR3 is TGTGCTAGCAGCCCTCGAACCGGCTCCTACAATGAGCAGTTCTTC. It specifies CASSPRTGSYNEQFF.